The 2 T cell receptor beta chains in this list originate from one sample, sequenced in a study of brain T cells in children with intractable seizures. The method was immunoSEQ multiplex PCR; TCRdb's version includes in-frame clones alone and lacks a portion of them. The profile covers 110,000 or so clones, with 85% to 95% appearing a single time and 3.5% to 4% taken by the ten largest. The source was peripheral blood, collected at surgery. These receptors came from a boy under two years old with hemimegalencephaly and intractable seizures.

The rearrangement links TRBV5-1 to TRBJ2-3; D unresolved. The CDR3 is 13 residues long. Trimming cost V 4 bases and J 3 bases, with 9 bases left between them. The germline CDR1 and CDR2 sequences are SGHRS and YFSETQ. The CDR3: CASSGISTDTQYF. The CDR3 DNA reads as TGCGCCAGCAGCGGGATCAGTACAGATACGCAGTATTTT. The whole variable domain, remainder taken from reference TRBV5-1 and TRBJ2-3, is KAGVTQTPRYLIKTRGQQVTLSCSPISGHRSVSWYQQTPGQGLQFLFEYFSETQRNKGNFPGRFSGRQFSNSRSEMNVSTLELGDSALYLCASSGISTDTQYFGPGTRLTVL.

The chain carries TRBV28 and TRBJ1-2; D gene ambiguous. In germline, CDR1 is MDHEN, CDR2 SYDVKM. The length of the CDR3 is 14 residues. Trimming shortened V by 6 bases and J by 4 bases, and 15 bases separated the two germline ends. CDR3 nucleotides: TGTGCCAGCAGGATAACCCGGGCCCCCTATGGCTACACCTTC. It yields the protein CASRITRAPYGYTF.